This T cell receptor (beta chain) stems from a study of radiotherapy plus CTLA-4 blockade in lung cancer. Across the study: 15% to 20% of enrolled patients responded objectively, and 31% had disease control.

To note about this clone: Its antigen is still unknown.

This CDR3 has 10 residues. From germline, CDR1 is WNHNN and CDR2 SYGVQD (reference sequence). Here immunoSEQ multiplex PCR was the method, and the copy in TCRdb shows in-frame clones only, minus some. The sample contains 75,000 to 100,000 clones, 60% to 75% of which appear only once. The study, taken as a whole, reports: With interferon-beta, early dynamics of blood T cell clones were reported to best predict response.

The source was peripheral blood, collected from a patient treated with radiotherapy plus ipilimumab. V usage is TRBV10-1 and J usage is TRBJ2-5; no reliable D call. With the DNA end fitting TRBJ2-7 better, the J assignment may be wrong. This receptor was obtained from a human donor with non-small cell lung cancer who had a partial response to radiotherapy plus ipilimumab. Some clones in this sample may be carry-over from other donors' samples. In nucleotides, the CDR3 is TGCGCCAGCTCGTCCTACGAGCAGTACTTC. Translation gives CASSSYEQYF.